This TCR beta chain derives from a study of blood T cell repertoires in COVID-19. This CDR3 region has 15 residues. V lost 5 bases and J lost 4, with 17 bases in between. Germline CDR1 LNHDA, CDR2 SQIVND (reference sequence). TCRdb's copy holds only in-frame clones and misses some; the assay was immunoSEQ multiplex PCR. Among about 470,000 clones listed, around 90% were seen once. This clone was seen more than once but under ten times. The TCR sequence derives from a woman aged 18-29 years who had recovered from COVID-19. Sample: PBMCs or T cells enriched from blood (not recorded which). The gene calls are TRBV19 and TRBJ1-1; possibly TRBD1 for D (5 bases). The chain's CDR3 is CASSPSAAGLTEAFF. CDR3 in DNA: TGTGCCAGTAGTCCGTCCGCGGCGGGACTCACTGAAGCTTTCTTT.